This T cell receptor (beta chain) comes out of a study of shared clonotypes between healthy human individuals. The CDR3 is 16 amino acids. V lost 6 bases to trimming and J lost 5 bases; unmatched junction nucleotides: 13. Germline CDR1 ENHRY, CDR2 SYGVKD. Study results and caveats: Memory subsets generally showed lower estimated richness than naive subsets. Across a handful of donors, naive CD4 shared 5% to 6.5%, naive CD8 over 3%, memory CD4 less than 2.5%, memory CD8 0.4% to 0.5%. Clonotype sharing among donors was expected to depend on sequencing depth.

Researchers ran the assay at a deep level. Generated by immunoSEQ multiplex PCR, the TCRdb table keeps only in-frame clones and is missing some. The data hold 2,500,000 or so clones, with 85% to 95% observed a single time. A word on this clone: The target antigen is unknown.

This clonotype originated in a man between 18 and 35 years old in good health. Some clones in this sample may be carry-over from other donors' samples. What was sequenced was naive CD4+ T cells from PBMCs. Subset: CD45RA+ positively selected. The chain employs TRBV10-3 and TRBJ2-7; 10 bases map to TRBD2. CDR3: CAIRDDAILAGHEQYF. DNA for the CDR3: TGTGCCATCAGAGACGACGCTATACTAGCGGGACACGAGCAGTACTTC.